The source of this T cell receptor beta chain is a study of OX40 agonist ivuxolimab in advanced cancers. The wider study: With ivuxolimab, an agonistic anti-OX40 (CD134) antibody, patients were treated.

On this clone: Its antigen is still unknown.

Sequencing was performed with immunoSEQ multiplex PCR; in TCRdb, only in-frame clones are kept and a portion is missing. The sample yields fewer than 50,000 clones, roughly nine tenths seen once. CDR3 length equals 13 residues. V shed 5 bases and J 7 bases; nucleotides not matched to a gene: 3. Per the germline V gene, CDR1 is SGHVS and CDR2 is FQNEAQ. Broader study findings: CD4+ and CD8+ blood T cells expanded clonally by week 6 at 0.1 to 3.0 mg/kg.

The specimen comprised CD4+ or CD8+ T cells sorted from blood, sampled in a trial of the OX40 agonist ivuxolimab. The rearrangement links TRBV7-8 to TRBJ2-7; 12 positions agree with TRBD2. The clonotype was recovered from an adult with an advanced solid tumor such as melanoma, head and neck, liver or kidney cancer. The CDR3 DNA follows: TGTGCCAGCAGCCCCGGGACTAGCGGGGAGCAGTACTTC. Translated: CASSPGTSGEQYF.